Shown below are 10 T cell receptor beta chains from a single sample sequenced in a study of T cells in Graves' hyperthyroidism and ophthalmopathy. RNA transcripts provided the source from which TCR beta CDR3 regions were amplified. With the HTBI primer set, the TCR CDR3 went through a first round of RT-PCR. TCRdb redid the calling of the multiplex PCR reads with MiXCR, one entry per CDR3 protein. The sample lists about 530,000 distinct CDR3 sequences, 17% seen once, with 17% in the top ten. The sequencing input was blood. The receptors shown here come from a woman aged 18-29 years with Graves' ophthalmopathy.

A few counts support this clonotype. CDR3 DNA sequence: TGTGCCAGCAGCCCCGACAGGGTAAATGGCGAGCAGTACTTC. Its translation is CASSPDRVNGEQYF. J is TRBJ2-7 and V is TRBV7-9; 7 bases agree with TRBD1. Germline trimming cut 5 bases from V and 6 bases from J; bases unmatched to any gene: 10. The CDR3 length is 14 residues. Germline CDR1 and CDR2: SEHNR and FQNEAQ (reference sequence). Full variable domain (missing parts from reference TRBV7-9 and TRBJ2-7): DTGVSQNPRHKITKRGQNVTFRCDPISEHNRLYWYRQTLGQGPEFLTYFQNEAQLEKSRLLSDRFSAERPKGSFSTLEIQRTEQGDSAMYLCASSPDRVNGEQYFGPGTRLTVT.

The chain has TRBV19 and TRBJ1-1, with TRBD1 matching over 7 bases. This CDR3 has 15 residues. The V segment lost 4 bases and the J segment 5 bases; nucleotides outside the gene matches: 10. Germline CDR1 and CDR2: LNHDA and SQIVND (reference sequence). The CDR3 coding sequence is TGTGCCAGTAGTACCCTACAGGGGAGTGAAACTGAAGCTTTCTTT. As protein: CASSTLQGSETEAFF.

V is TRBV19 and J is TRBJ1-5, with D unresolved. Trimming took off 0 bases at V and 3 bases at J, with 12 bases between the two ends. Germline V lookup: CDR1 LNHDA, CDR2 SQIVND (reference sequence). CDR3 length equals 16 residues. The CDR3 DNA sequence: TGTGCCAGTAGTATAGATCTTGGACTCTTCAATCAGCCCCAGCATTTT. Its translation: CASSIDLGLFNQPQHF.

The table lists this clonotype with many counts. This chain links TRBV7-2 with TRBJ2-7; perhaps D is TRBD1 or TRBD2 (5 bases each). Trimming left V 5 bases short and J 2 bases short, with 13 bases between. This CDR3 has 14 residues. Germline values: CDR1 SGHTA, CDR2 FQGNSA. As DNA, the CDR3 is TGTGCCAGCAGCCCCCGGGACGGAGCCTACGAGCAGTACTTC. Translating it yields CASSPRDGAYEQYF. The full variable domain, in which reference TRBV7-2 and TRBJ2-7 provide the parts outside the CDR3, is GAGVSQSPSNKVTEKGKDVELRCDPISGHTALYWYRQSLGQGLEFLIYFQGNSAPDKSGLPSDRFSAERTGGSVSTLTIQRTQQEDSAVYLCASSPRDGAYEQYFGPGTRLTVT.

On this clonotype itself: A read error may be the cause here, since a much bigger clone is one base away. This is likely a read error, given that the CDR3 carries no conserved phenylalanine or tryptophan at its end. This sequence joins TRBV27 and TRBJ1-6; D perhaps matches TRBD1 (5 bases). The CDR3 extends over 15 amino acids. The V and J ends lost 7 bases and 7 bases respectively, with 17 bases between them. Per the germline V gene, CDR1 is MNHEY and CDR2 is SMNVEV (reference sequence). CDR3 in amino acids: CASTFVAGTNSPLHS. In nucleotides, the CDR3 is TGTGCCAGCACATTTGTGGCAGGGACCAATTCACCCCTCCACTCT.

This clonotype has at least ten counts. The chain is built from TRBV11-2 and TRBJ2-5, with a possible D match to TRBD1 (6 bases). Germline-derived CDR1 and CDR2 are SGHAT and FQNNGV. This CDR3 has 17 amino acids. Trimming took 1 base from V and 5 from J, leaving 20 bases between them. The CDR3 nucleotides are TGTGCCAGCAGCTTAGTATATTTAGGGGGAGAGGGGGAGACCCAGTACTTC. It encodes CASSLVYLGGEGETQYF. The variable domain in full, with the rest retrieved from reference TRBV11-2 and TRBJ2-5, is EAGVAQSPRYKIIEKRQSVAFWCNPISGHATLYWYQQILGQGPKLLIQFQNNGVVDDSQLPKDRFSAERLKGVDSTLKIQPAKLEDSAVYLCASSLVYLGGEGETQYFGPGTRLLVL.

The CDR3 DNA reads as TGTGCCAGCAGCTACCGGGAGCAACCCTACGAGCAGTACTTC. Protein: CASSYREQPYEQYF. This chain links TRBV7-6 with TRBJ2-7; possible D gene TRBD2, 6 bases. This CDR3 region has 14 residues. Trimming shortened V by 4 bases and J by 2 bases, and 12 bases separated the two germline ends. The germline gives CDR1 SGHVS, CDR2 FNYEAQ.

This chain links TRBV29-1 with TRBJ1-3; D not resolved. In germline, CDR1 is SQVTM, CDR2 ANQGSEA. The CDR3 has 11 amino acids. V was clipped by 3 bases and J by 9 bases, with 9 bases between them. The CDR3 sequence: CSVDLEGTIYF. The DNA of the CDR3 is TGCAGCGTTGATTTGGAGGGCACCATATATTTT.

This clonotype was recorded at least ten times. V is TRBV24-1 and J is TRBJ2-1; TRBD1 agrees at 9 bases. CDR1 and CDR2 (germline): KGHDR, SFDVKD. CDR3 length equals 13 residues. V shed 9 bases and J 7 bases; nucleotides not matched to a gene: 6. The CDR3 DNA is TGTGCCACCTGGGACAGGGTTGCAAATGAGCAGTTCTTC. It is translated as CATWDRVANEQFF.

V gene TRBV29-1 combines with J gene TRBJ2-4, with 7 bases fitting TRBD1. V lost 0 bases and J lost 9; bases outside the gene matches: 11. The length of the CDR3 is 15 residues. The germline V gene has CDR1 SQVTM and CDR2 ANQGSEA. The CDR3 spells CSVEEKRDSLRIQYF. The CDR3 DNA is TGCAGCGTTGAAGAGAAACGGGACAGTCTTCGCATTCAGTACTTC.